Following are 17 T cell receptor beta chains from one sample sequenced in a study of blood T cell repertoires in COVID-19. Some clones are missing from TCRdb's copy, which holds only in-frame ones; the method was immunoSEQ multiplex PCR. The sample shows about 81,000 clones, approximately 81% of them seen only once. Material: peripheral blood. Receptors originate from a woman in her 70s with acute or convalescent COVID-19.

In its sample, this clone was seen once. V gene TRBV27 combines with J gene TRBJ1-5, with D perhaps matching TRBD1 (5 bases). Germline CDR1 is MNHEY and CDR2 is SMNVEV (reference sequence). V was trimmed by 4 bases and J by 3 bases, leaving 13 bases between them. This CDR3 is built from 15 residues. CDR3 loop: CASSSQVGLNQPQHF. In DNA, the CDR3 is TGTGCCAGCAGTTCCCAGGTGGGACTCAATCAGCCCCAGCATTTT.

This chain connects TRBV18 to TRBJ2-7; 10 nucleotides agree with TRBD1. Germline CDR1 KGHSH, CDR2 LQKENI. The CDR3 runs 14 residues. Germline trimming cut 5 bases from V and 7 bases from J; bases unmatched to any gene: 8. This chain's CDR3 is CASSSDRGLREQYV. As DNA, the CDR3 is TGTGCCAGCTCATCGGACAGGGGGTTGCGGGAGCAGTACGTC.

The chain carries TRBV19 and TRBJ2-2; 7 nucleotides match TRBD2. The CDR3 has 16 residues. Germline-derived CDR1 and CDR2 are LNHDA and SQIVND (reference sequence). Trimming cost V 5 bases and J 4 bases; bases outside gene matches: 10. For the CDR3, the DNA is TGTGCCAGTAGTCGAAGGGAGGGGCTGGGCACCGGGGAGCTGTTTTTT. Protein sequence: CASSRREGLGTGELFF. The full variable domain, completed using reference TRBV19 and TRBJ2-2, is DGGITQSPKYLFRKEGQNVTLSCEQNLNHDAMYWYRQDPGQGLRLIYYSQIVNDFQKGDIAEGYSVSREKKESFPLTVTSAQKNPTAFYLCASSRREGLGTGELFFGEGSRLTVL.

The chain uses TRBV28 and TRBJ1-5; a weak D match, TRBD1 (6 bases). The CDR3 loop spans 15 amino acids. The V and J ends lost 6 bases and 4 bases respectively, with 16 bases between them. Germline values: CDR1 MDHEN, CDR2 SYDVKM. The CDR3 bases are TGTGCCAGCAGCCCCCGGGACATCTATAATCAGCCCCAGCATTTT. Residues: CASSPRDIYNQPQHF.

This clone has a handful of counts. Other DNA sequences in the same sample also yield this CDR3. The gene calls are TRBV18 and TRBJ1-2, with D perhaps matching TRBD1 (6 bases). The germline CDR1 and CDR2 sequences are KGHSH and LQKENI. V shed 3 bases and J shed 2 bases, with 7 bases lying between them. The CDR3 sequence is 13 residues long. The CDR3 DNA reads TGTGCCAGCTCACCGGACAGCAACTATGGCTACACCTTC. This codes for CASSPDSNYGYTF.

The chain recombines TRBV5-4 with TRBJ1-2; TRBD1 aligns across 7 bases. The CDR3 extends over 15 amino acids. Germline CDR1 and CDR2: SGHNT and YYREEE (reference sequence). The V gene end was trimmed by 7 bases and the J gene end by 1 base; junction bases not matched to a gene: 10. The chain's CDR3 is CASSEGQWFNYGYTF. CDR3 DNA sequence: TGTGCCAGCTCGGAGGGACAGTGGTTTAACTATGGCTACACCTTC.

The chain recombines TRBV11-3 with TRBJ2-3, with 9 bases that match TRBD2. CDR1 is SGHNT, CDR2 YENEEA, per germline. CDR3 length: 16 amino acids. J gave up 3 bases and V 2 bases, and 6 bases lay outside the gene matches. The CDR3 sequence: CASSLRSAGGTDTQYF. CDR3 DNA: TGTGCCAGCAGCTTACGTTCAGCGGGGGGTACAGATACGCAGTATTTT.

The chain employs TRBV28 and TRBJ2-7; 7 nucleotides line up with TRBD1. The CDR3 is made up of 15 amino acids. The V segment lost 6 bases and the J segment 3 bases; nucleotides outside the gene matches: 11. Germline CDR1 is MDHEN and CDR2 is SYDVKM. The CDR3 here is CASSPRTGGYYEQYV. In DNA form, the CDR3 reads TGTGCCAGCAGCCCGCGGACAGGAGGCTACTACGAGCAGTACGTC.

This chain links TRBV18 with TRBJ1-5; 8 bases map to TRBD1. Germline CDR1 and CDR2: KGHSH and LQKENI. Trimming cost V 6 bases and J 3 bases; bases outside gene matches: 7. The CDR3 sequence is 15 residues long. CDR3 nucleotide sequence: TGTGCCAGCTCCAATGACAGGGGAGACAATCAGCCCCAGCATTTT. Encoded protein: CASSNDRGDNQPQHF.

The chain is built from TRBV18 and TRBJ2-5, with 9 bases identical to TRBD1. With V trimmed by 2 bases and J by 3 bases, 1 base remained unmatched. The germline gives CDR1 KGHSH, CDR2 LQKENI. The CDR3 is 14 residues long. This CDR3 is CASSPRTGEETQYF. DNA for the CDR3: TGTGCCAGCTCACCAAGGACAGGGGAAGAGACCCAGTACTTC.

CDR3 loop: CASSRLAEHNEQFF. The CDR3 coding sequence is TGTGCCAGCAGCCGACTAGCGGAACACAATGAGCAGTTCTTC. The chain carries TRBV7-8 and TRBJ2-1; 9 nucleotides line up with TRBD2. Germline lookup yields CDR1 SGHVS and CDR2 FQNEAQ. This CDR3 contains 14 residues. Trimming at V came to 5 bases and at J to 5 bases, leaving 4 bases not matched to a gene.

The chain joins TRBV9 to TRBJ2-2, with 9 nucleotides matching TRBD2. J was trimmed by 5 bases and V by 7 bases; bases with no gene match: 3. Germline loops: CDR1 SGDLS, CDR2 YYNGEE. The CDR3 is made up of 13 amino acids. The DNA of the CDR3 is TGTGCCAGCGGAAGCGGGGGGACCGGGGAGCTGTTTTTT. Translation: CASGSGGTGELFF.

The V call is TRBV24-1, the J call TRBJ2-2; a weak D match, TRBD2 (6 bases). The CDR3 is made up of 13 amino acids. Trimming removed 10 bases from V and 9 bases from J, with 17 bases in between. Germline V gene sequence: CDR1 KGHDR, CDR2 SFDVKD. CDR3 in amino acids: CATGSPGVWELFF. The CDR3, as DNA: TGTGCCACAGGAAGCCCGGGGGTCTGGGAGCTGTTTTTT.

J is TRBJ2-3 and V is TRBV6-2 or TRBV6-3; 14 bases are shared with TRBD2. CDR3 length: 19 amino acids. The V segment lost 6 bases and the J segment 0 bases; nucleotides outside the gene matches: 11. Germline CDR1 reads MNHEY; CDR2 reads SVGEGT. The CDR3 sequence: CASSWGLAGAALSTDTQYF. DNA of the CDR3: TGTGCCAGCAGCTGGGGACTAGCGGGAGCCGCTCTGAGCACAGATACGCAGTATTTT.

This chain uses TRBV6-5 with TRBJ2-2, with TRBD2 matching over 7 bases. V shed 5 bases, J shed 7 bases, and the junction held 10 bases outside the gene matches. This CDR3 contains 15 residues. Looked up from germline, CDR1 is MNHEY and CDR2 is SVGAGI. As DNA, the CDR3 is TGTGCCAGCAGTCCCCCCGGGGGGTACGGCGGGGAGCTGTTTTTT. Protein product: CASSPPGGYGGELFF.

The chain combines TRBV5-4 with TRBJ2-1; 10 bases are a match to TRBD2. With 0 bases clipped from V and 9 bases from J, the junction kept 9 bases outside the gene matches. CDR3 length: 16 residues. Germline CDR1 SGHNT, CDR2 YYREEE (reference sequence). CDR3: CASSLGAGGPVGEQFF. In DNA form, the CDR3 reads TGTGCCAGCAGCTTGGGAGCGGGGGGGCCGGTGGGTGAGCAGTTCTTC.

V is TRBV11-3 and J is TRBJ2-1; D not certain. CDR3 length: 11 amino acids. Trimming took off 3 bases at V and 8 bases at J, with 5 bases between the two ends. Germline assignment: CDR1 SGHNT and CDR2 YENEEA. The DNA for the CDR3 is TGTGCCAGCAGCTTCTTTGATGAGCAGTTCTTC. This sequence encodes CASSFFDEQFF.